By share, the clone carrying this T cell receptor (beta chain) counts as medium-sized. The data stem from a study of blood T cell repertoires in COVID-19. Sequencing used immunoSEQ multiplex PCR; TCRdb keeps in-frame clones, though not all of them. Counted here are 90,000 to 130,000 clones, around 86% occurring once; the ten biggest clones make up roughly 7.9%. V was cut by 1 base and J by 3 bases, with 16 bases left in between. This CDR3 is 17 amino acids long. The germline V gene has CDR1 MGHRA and CDR2 YSYEKL. The rearrangement uses TRBV4-1 and TRBJ1-5, with D perhaps TRBD1 (5 bases). Source material: peripheral blood. The TCR sequence derives from a man in his 70s with acute or convalescent COVID-19. The CDR3 here is CASSQAGVRVTNQPQHF. Here the CDR3 DNA reads TGCGCCAGCAGCCAAGCCGGCGTCAGGGTCACCAATCAGCCCCAGCATTTT.